This TCR beta chain was sequenced for a study of control samples from healthy donors and cancer patients. CDR1 MGHRA and CDR2 YSYEKL come from the germline V gene. The CDR3 has 16 residues. J gave up 1 base and V 2 bases, and 4 bases lay outside the gene matches. This clone turned up a few times. The protocol was immunoSEQ multiplex PCR, while the TCRdb copy is restricted to in-frame clones and leaves out a portion. Here the sample spans 17,000 or so clones, just over 85% being singletons. The V call is TRBV4-1, the J call TRBJ2-2; 7 bases are shared with TRBD1. Sequencing was performed on PBMCs. The clonotype comes from a woman in her 70s with colorectal cancer. The CDR3 sequence is CASSQRRQGNTGELFF. CDR3 nucleotide sequence: TGCGCCAGCAGCCAAAGGCGACAGGGGAACACCGGGGAGCTGTTTTTT.